This passage covers 5 T cell receptor beta chains from one sample sequenced in a study of blood T cell repertoires in COVID-19. The protocol was immunoSEQ multiplex PCR, while the TCRdb copy is restricted to in-frame clones and leaves out a portion. This table has around 620,000 clones, about nine tenths appearing once. Sequenced: peripheral blood. These receptors were obtained from a woman aged 18 to 35 with acute or convalescent COVID-19.

This sequence joins TRBV21-1 and TRBJ2-7; the table's D call TRBD1 went unverified against the DNA. TRBV21-1 is listed as a pseudogene. There are 15 residues in the CDR3. The DNA for the CDR3 is TGTGCCAGCAGCAAACCGGGACATAGCTCCTACGAGCAGTACTTC. This translates into CASSKPGHSSYEQYF.

V usage is TRBV24-1 and J usage is TRBJ2-7; tentatively, D is TRBD2 (6 bases). CDR1 and CDR2 from the germline V gene are KGHDR and SFDVKD. CDR3 length: 13 residues. With 5 bases removed from V and 2 bases from J, the gap between germline ends came to 9 bases. This chain's CDR3 is CATSAAGTYEQYF. CDR3 DNA sequence: TGTGCCACCAGTGCGGCGGGAACCTACGAGCAGTACTTC.

The CDR3 sequence: CASSLTLTYEQYF. CDR3 sequence (DNA): TGTGCCAGCAGTTTGACACTTACCTACGAGCAGTACTTC. The chain couples TRBV12-3 or TRBV12-4 to TRBJ2-7, with D unclear. This CDR3 contains 13 residues. Trimming took 3 bases from V and 2 from J, leaving 8 bases between them.

This clone was detected only once. The V gene is TRBV7-9, the J gene TRBJ1-6; 7 nucleotides agree with TRBD1. The CDR3 consists of 15 residues. The J segment lost 5 bases and the V segment lost 4 bases, leaving 5 bases of the junction unmatched. Germline-derived CDR1 and CDR2 are SEHNR and FQNEAQ (reference sequence). This CDR3 is CASSSGDRNNSPLHF. CDR3 sequence (DNA): TGTGCCAGCAGCTCAGGGGACAGAAATAATTCACCCCTCCACTTT. Supplemented by reference TRBV7-9 and TRBJ1-6, the full variable domain reads DTGVSQNPRHKITKRGQNVTFRCDPISEHNRLYWYRQTLGQGPEFLTYFQNEAQLEKSRLLSDRFSAERPKGSFSTLEIQRTEQGDSAMYLCASSSGDRNNSPLHFGNGTRLTVT.

The rearrangement links TRBV7-9 to TRBJ1-3; tentative D call: TRBD1 (5 bases). This CDR3 spans 18 amino acids. In germline, CDR1 is SEHNR, CDR2 FQNEAQ (reference sequence). V was shortened by 5 bases and J by 0 bases, with 20 bases between the two germline ends. The CDR3, as DNA: TGTGCCAGCAGCCCCACCCTGGGGCAGGGACTCTCTGGAAACACCATATATTTT. This encodes CASSPTLGQGLSGNTIYF.